This T cell receptor beta chain stems from a study of a mutant IDH1 vaccine in newly diagnosed glioma. On the study more broadly: Patients began vaccination 4-6 weeks after radiotherapy alone, or with temozolomide cycles. Treated individuals were about 60% male and approximately 40% female, averaging 40.4 years of age. Pretreatment consisted of radiotherapy, temozolomide, or both, with most receiving both.

Stated time point: week 35, safety follow-up. With topical imiquimod, each dose of the vaccine consisted of 300 ug of mutant IDH1 20-mer peptide. Trimming cost V 2 bases and J 0 bases; bases outside gene matches: 7. The CDR3 consists of 16 residues. CDR1 and CDR2 from the germline V gene are KGHSH and LQKENI. Generated by immunoSEQ multiplex PCR, the TCRdb table keeps only in-frame clones and is missing some. Counted here are around 57,000 clones, 84% occurring once; the ten biggest clones make up 4% to 5%. A remark on this clone: Its matching antigen is unknown.

Findings of the study overall: Vaccine-induced responses were seen in under 95% of patients, spanning several MHC alleles.

The sample in question was PBMCs, obtained from a glioma patient whose treatment included an IDH1 peptide vaccine. This TCR came from a man aged 25 to 40 with glioma. V gene TRBV18 combines with J gene TRBJ2-7, with 7 bases lining up with TRBD1. CDR3 loop: CASSPIDRVYSYEQYF. DNA for the CDR3: TGTGCCAGCTCACCAATAGACAGGGTTTACTCCTACGAGCAGTACTTC.